A single T cell receptor (beta chain) is shown here with its context. Everyone who took part was roughly 18 to 90 years old, and they came from about two dozen US areas. Cohort placement rested on clinical history that participants reported themselves. V shed 4 bases and J shed 0 bases, with 10 bases lying between them. The germline V gene encodes CDR1 LGHNA and CDR2 YSLEER. The CDR3 has 15 amino acids. The data derive from a study of blood T cell repertoires in COVID-19. On the study more broadly: The United States, Italy and Spain were the sources of the acute and convalescent COVID-19 samples.

Sequenced by immunoSEQ multiplex PCR; TCRdb stores in-frame clones only, minus some. The table has 150,000 to 200,000 clones, 88% seen once; the top ten hold 9% to 10%. The chain has TRBV4-3 and TRBJ2-1, with a weak D call TRBD2 (5 bases). The sample was PBMCs or T cells enriched from blood (not recorded which). The receptor's source is a woman between 18 and 29 years old who had recovered from COVID-19. The CDR3 DNA follows: TGCGCCAGCAGCCCGAGCGGAGGCTCCTACAATGAGCAGTTCTTC. Residues: CASSPSGGSYNEQFF.